The entry below gives a single T cell receptor (beta chain) sequence along with its context. In the original processing: Amplification from reference gene primers served as the basis for estimated nucleated cell counts. This table comes from immunoSEQ multiplex PCR, and its TCRdb copy is limited to in-frame clones, with some not included. D and trimming were read from the DNA, whereas the V and J calls and clone size are those reported in that table. The sample yields about 150,000 clones, 75% to 90% seen once. This sample is drawn from a study of blood T cell repertoires in COVID-19. The wider study: The United States, Italy and Spain were the sources of the acute and convalescent COVID-19 samples. T cells, B-cell-depleted T cells, or PBMCs provided the cDNA or gDNA that served as material.

Trimming pared 6 bases from V and 10 bases from J, leaving 16 bases between. The CDR3 runs to 11 residues. Germline loops: CDR1 DFQATT, CDR2 SNEGSKA (reference sequence). This clonotype was sampled from an older woman with active COVID-19. The chain employs TRBV20-1 and TRBJ2-7; D is uncertain. The sample was peripheral blood. The CDR3 loop is CSAAPGSPQYF. CDR3 bases: TGCAGTGCAGCTCCCGGGTCGCCTCAGTACTTC.